These 27 T cell receptor beta chains originate from one sample sequenced in a study of shared clonotypes between healthy human individuals. Naive CD8 cells comprised CD45RO-negative, CCR7-positively selected cells, excluding terminally differentiated effector memory CD45RA+ cells. Profiling relied on immunoSEQ multiplex PCR, and the TCRdb table lists in-frame clones only, not all of them. The data show about 700,000 clones, 90% to 95% seen once. Sequencing used naive CD8+ T cells sorted from blood. These receptor sequences come from a man aged 25-45 years in good health.

V and J are TRBV27 and TRBJ2-1; 10 bases fit TRBD2. The CDR3 covers 12 residues. J was trimmed by 7 bases and V by 9 bases; bases with no gene match: 3. CDR1 and CDR2 from the germline V gene are MNHEY and SMNVEV (reference sequence). The DNA for the CDR3 is TGTGCCAGTGGTAGCGGGAGGAATGAGCAGTTCTTC. Protein sequence: CASGSGRNEQFF.

The chain links TRBV7-5 to TRBJ1-4. TRBV7-5 is reported as a pseudogene. This CDR3 has 17 amino acids. CDR3 sequence: CARSTQCLVRKKEKLFF. The CDR3 coding sequence is TGTGCCAGAAGCACTCAATGTTTAGTTCGGAAAAAAGAAAAACTGTTTTTT.

The chain uses TRBV2 and TRBJ2-7, with TRBD2 matching 8 bases. Unmatched junction bases numbered 5, after V lost 1 base and J lost 3 bases. Germline assignment: CDR1 SNHLY and CDR2 FYNNEI. This CDR3 has 15 residues. The CDR3 reads CASSEGSGALYEQYF. The DNA for the CDR3 is TGTGCCAGCAGTGAAGGTAGCGGGGCCCTCTACGAGCAGTACTTC.

This chain uses TRBV7-8 with TRBJ2-5; no reliable D call. Germline V gene sequence: CDR1 SGHVS, CDR2 FQNEAQ. With 5 bases removed from V and 0 bases from J, the gap between germline ends came to 4 bases. The CDR3 has 12 amino acids. The CDR3 region has the DNA TGTGCCAGCAGCCGGGACCAAGAGACCCAGTACTTC. This codes for CASSRDQETQYF.

This clone has just one count. V and J are TRBV28 and TRBJ2-3; 10 bases align to TRBD2. V shed 3 bases, J shed 2 bases, and the junction held 17 bases outside the gene matches. Germline CDR1 reads MDHEN; CDR2 reads SYDVKM. CDR3 length equals 20 residues. CDR3 loop: CASSFETKREGPEYTDTQYF. Written as DNA, the CDR3 is TGTGCCAGCAGTTTCGAAACTAAGCGGGAGGGACCCGAATACACAGATACGCAGTATTTT.

The J gene is TRBJ1-2, the V gene TRBV7-9; D remains ambiguous. The CDR3 runs to 16 residues. V lost 0 bases, J lost 4 bases, and 15 bases lay in between. In germline, CDR1 is SEHNR, CDR2 FQNEAQ (reference sequence). The CDR3 DNA follows: TGTGCCAGCAGCTTAGCCCGGAGTGAAACGAGCTATGGCTACACCTTC. It specifies CASSLARSETSYGYTF.

The CDR3 nucleotides read TGTGCCATCAGTGAAATAAACTTAGGGGCCTACAATGAGCAGTTCTTC. Its translation is CAISEINLGAYNEQFF. The chain has TRBV10-3 and TRBJ2-1; maybe TRBD1 (5 bases). This CDR3 has 16 amino acids. Germline CDR1 and CDR2: ENHRY and SYGVKD. V gave up 3 bases and J gave up 2 bases, with 14 bases separating them.

V and J are TRBV7-9 and TRBJ2-6, with TRBD1 as a possible D gene (5 bases). Deletions cut 3 bases from V and 1 base from J, with 16 bases between. This CDR3 has 18 residues. Germline CDR1 reads SEHNR; CDR2 reads FQNEAQ (reference sequence). The DNA for the CDR3 is TGTGCCAGCAGCTTGCCCGAATTACAGGATTCTGGGGCCAACGTCCTGACTTTC. Encoded protein: CASSLPELQDSGANVLTF.

CDR3 sequence: CASSSIVAGYTDTQYF. The CDR3 DNA reads TGTGCCAGCAGCTCAATAGTAGCGGGCTACACAGATACGCAGTATTTT. The rearrangement joins TRBV7-9 to TRBJ2-3; 7 bases match TRBD2. Per the germline V gene, CDR1 is SEHNR and CDR2 is FQNEAQ (reference sequence). The trim removed 4 bases at V and 2 bases at J, leaving 9 bases unmatched. This CDR3 is 16 amino acids long.

The chain combines TRBV7-9 with TRBJ1-3, with D perhaps TRBD1 (5 bases). Trimming took 5 bases from V and 0 from J, leaving 14 bases between them. The CDR3 spans 16 residues. Germline V gives CDR1 SEHNR, CDR2 FQNEAQ (reference sequence). The CDR3 DNA is TGTGCCAGCAGCCCCCGACAGTCTCTCTCTGGAAACACCATATATTTT. Protein sequence: CASSPRQSLSGNTIYF.

The chain carries TRBV6-6 and TRBJ1-1; D is uncertain. This CDR3 has 14 residues. V dropped 4 bases and J dropped 5 bases, with 14 bases sitting between them. Germline values: CDR1 MNHNY, CDR2 SVGAGI (reference sequence). For the CDR3, the DNA is TGTGCCAGCAGTTCCGTGGGATTAAGGACTGAAGCTTTCTTT. Protein: CASSSVGLRTEAFF.

The chain uses TRBV9 and TRBJ2-1; 11 nucleotides line up with TRBD2. Germline trimming cut 4 bases from V and 2 bases from J; bases unmatched to any gene: 2. Germline lookup yields CDR1 SGDLS and CDR2 YYNGEE. The CDR3 runs to 15 residues. This chain's CDR3 is CASSSSGRTYNEQFF. The DNA of the CDR3 is TGTGCCAGCAGCTCTAGCGGGAGGACCTACAATGAGCAGTTCTTC.

V is TRBV7-9 and J is TRBJ1-2, with 9 nucleotides matching TRBD1. The CDR3 consists of 16 residues. Germline V gene lookup returns CDR1 SEHNR and CDR2 FQNEAQ (reference sequence). The junction had 9 bases not matched to a gene; V was cut back by 5 bases and J by 2 bases. The CDR3 loop is CASSDTIQGANYGYTF. CDR3 sequence (DNA): TGTGCCAGCAGCGATACCATACAGGGGGCCAACTATGGCTACACCTTC.

The V and J genes are TRBV5-1 and TRBJ1-2, with 8 nucleotides matching TRBD1. Germline trimming cut 1 base from V and 8 bases from J; bases unmatched to any gene: 7. There are 14 residues in the CDR3. Germline loops: CDR1 SGHRS, CDR2 YFSETQ. CDR3 sequence: CASSLTGGSSGYTF. In DNA, the CDR3 is TGCGCCAGCAGCTTGACAGGGGGATCTAGCGGCTACACCTTC.

This chain connects TRBV27 to TRBJ2-1, with 15 bases lining up with TRBD2. The junction had 1 base not matched to a gene; V was cut back by 3 bases and J by 4 bases. Looked up from germline, CDR1 is MNHEY and CDR2 is SMNVEV (reference sequence). This CDR3 region has 16 residues. CDR3 in amino acids: CASSFGTSGGYNEQFF. CDR3 nucleotide sequence: TGTGCCAGCAGTTTCGGGACTAGCGGGGGGTACAATGAGCAGTTCTTC.

The rearrangement uses TRBV19 and TRBJ2-5; the match to TRBD2 covers 7 bases. Germline V gene lookup returns CDR1 LNHDA and CDR2 SQIVND (reference sequence). CDR3 length: 14 amino acids. The V and J ends lost 5 bases and 2 bases, in that order; junction bases with no gene match: 5. In DNA, the CDR3 is TGTGCCAGTAGTTCGGAGCGGGAACAAGAGACCCAGTACTTC. It codes for CASSSEREQETQYF.

This clone showed up just once. This chain links TRBV7-9 with TRBJ2-7; 7 nucleotides agree with TRBD2. The ends lost 0 bases at V and 0 bases at J; junction bases unmatched: 5. From germline, CDR1 is SEHNR and CDR2 FQNEAQ (reference sequence). The CDR3 totals 16 residues. CDR3 in amino acids: CASSLAGGLPSYEQYF. The CDR3 region has the DNA TGTGCCAGCAGCTTAGCGGGAGGGCTCCCCTCCTACGAGCAGTACTTC.

In this sample, this clone turned up once. CDR3 sequence (DNA): TGTGCCGGGAAGGCTGTGGACTACAATGAGCAGTTCTTC. Protein sequence: CAGKAVDYNEQFF. The chain uses TRBV7-9 and TRBJ2-1; no firm D call. Trimming took 11 bases from V and 3 from J, leaving 14 bases between them. CDR1 and CDR2 (germline): SEHNR, FQNEAQ (reference sequence). This CDR3 is built from 13 residues.

The chain uses TRBV7-9 and TRBJ2-2; no definite D call. The CDR3 extends over 14 amino acids. The germline CDR1 and CDR2 sequences are SEHNR and FQNEAQ (reference sequence). The germline V and J ends were trimmed by 1 base and 4 bases, with 7 bases remaining between them. CDR3 loop: CASSLGGPTGELFF. The CDR3 DNA reads TGTGCCAGCAGCTTAGGGGGTCCCACCGGGGAGCTGTTTTTT.

In this sample, this clone turned up a few times. V gene TRBV6-1 combines with J gene TRBJ1-2; 9 bases map to TRBD1. V dropped 4 bases and J dropped 5; count of bases not matched to a gene: 11. This CDR3 spans 16 amino acids. CDR1 is MNHNS, CDR2 SASEGT, per germline. The CDR3 sequence: CASSVTATGGLYGYTF. Here the CDR3 DNA reads TGTGCCAGCAGTGTCACGGCGACAGGGGGTCTTTATGGCTACACCTTC.

V gene TRBV6-1 combines with J gene TRBJ2-7, with D perhaps assigned TRBD1 or TRBD2 (6 bases each). Trimming pared 6 bases from V and 3 bases from J, leaving 9 bases between. Germline CDR1 MNHNS, CDR2 SASEGT. The CDR3 is 12 residues long. CDR3 DNA: TGTGCCAGCAGCGGGGGCTACTACGAGCAGTACTTC. As protein: CASSGGYYEQYF.

A few counts support this clone. This chain links TRBV27 with TRBJ2-7; TRBD1 is a possible D gene (6 bases). Trimming cost V 8 bases and J 5 bases, with 16 bases left between them. This CDR3 is 13 amino acids long. The germline CDR1 and CDR2 sequences are MNHEY and SMNVEV (reference sequence). This CDR3 reads CASRNRVANEQYF. The CDR3 bases are TGTGCCAGCCGTAACAGGGTGGCCAACGAGCAGTACTTC.

This clone was recorded only once. The V gene is TRBV27, the J gene TRBJ2-7; TRBD2 matches 10 bases. V dropped 4 bases and J dropped 1; count of bases not matched to a gene: 7. The CDR3 spans 16 residues. Looked up from germline, CDR1 is MNHEY and CDR2 is SMNVEV (reference sequence). In DNA form, the CDR3 reads TGTGCCAGCAGTTCGCCCGGGACTAGCGAATCCTACGAGCAGTACTTC. Protein: CASSSPGTSESYEQYF.

J is TRBJ2-2 and V is TRBV7-9; 11 bases are shared with TRBD2. V was clipped by 5 bases and J by 8 bases; unmatched bases: 7. The CDR3 loop spans 15 amino acids. Germline CDR1 SEHNR, CDR2 FQNEAQ (reference sequence). CDR3 in DNA: TGTGCCAGCAGCACCACTAGCGGGAGTACGGGGGAGCTGTTTTTT. It specifies CASSTTSGSTGELFF. Drawing the rest from reference TRBV7-9 and TRBJ2-2, the complete variable domain is DTGVSQNPRHKITKRGQNVTFRCDPISEHNRLYWYRQTLGQGPEFLTYFQNEAQLEKSRLLSDRFSAERPKGSFSTLEIQRTEQGDSAMYLCASSTTSGSTGELFFGEGSRLTVL.

The V and J genes are TRBV4-3 and TRBJ2-1; D is ambiguous. The ends were cut back, 1 base at V and 4 bases at J, with 11 bases in the middle. CDR1 and CDR2 from the germline V gene are LGHNA and YSLEER. The CDR3 loop spans 15 amino acids. CDR3 in DNA: TGCGCCAGCAGCCAAGGGGAAATTGAGTACAATGAGCAGTTCTTC. It is translated as CASSQGEIEYNEQFF.

The gene calls are TRBV19 and TRBJ1-2; 10 bases are a match to TRBD1. Germline V CDR1 and CDR2: LNHDA, SQIVND (reference sequence). Trimming removed 8 bases from V and 1 base from J; junction bases left unmatched: 7. The CDR3 covers 15 residues. The CDR3 spells CASGPGQGNNYGYTF. Written as DNA, the CDR3 is TGTGCCAGTGGGCCGGGACAGGGGAATAACTATGGCTACACCTTC.

The chain combines TRBV5-1 with TRBJ1-2; possible D gene TRBD1, 5 bases. Germline V gene data show CDR1 as SGHRS and CDR2 as YFSETQ. V shed 4 bases and J shed 2 bases, with 15 bases lying between them. This CDR3 is built from 15 residues. CDR3: CASSTYYGDNYGYTF. The CDR3 bases are TGCGCCAGCAGCACGTATTACGGGGACAACTATGGCTACACCTTC.